A selection of T cell receptor beta chains follows, all from one sample in a study of T cell responses to AZD1222 COVID-19 vaccine. Only in-frame clones appear in the TCRdb table, and some are missing; sequencing was by immunoSEQ multiplex PCR. The table has tens of thousands of clones, roughly 90% seen once. The starting material was peripheral blood, obtained on day 0 of MenACWY control vaccination. These receptors were obtained from an adult in good health. The CDR3 runs from the conserved cysteine through the conserved F or W. A D gene is named only where the DNA matches it firmly. Some rows have no size entry. The others give once, few or many, or a class for an expanded clone.

clone size: -; D gene: -; J gene: TRBJ1-1; V gene: TRBV6-5; CDR3 DNA: TGTGCCAGCAGTTCCCAGAACACTGAAGCTTTCTTT; CDR3 protein: CASSSQNTEAFF
clone size: -; D gene: TRBD2; J gene: TRBJ2-1; V gene: TRBV6-2/TRBV6-3; CDR3 DNA: TGTGCCAGCAGTTACTTGGGACTAGGTGGCTATGAGCAGTTCTTC; CDR3 protein: CASSYLGLGGYEQFF
clone size: -; D gene: -; J gene: TRBJ1-3; V gene: TRBV5-6; CDR3 DNA: TGTGCCAGCACCGGTGTTGCGGCTGGAAACACCATATATTTT; CDR3 protein: CASTGVAAGNTIYF
clone size: -; D gene: -; J gene: TRBJ1-1; V gene: TRBV30; CDR3 DNA: TGTGCCTGGAGTCTCGGCCCTCCTTATACCTATGATTTTGAAGCTTTCTTT; CDR3 protein: CAWSLGPPYTYDFEAFF
clone size: once; D gene: -; J gene: TRBJ1-5; V gene: TRBV6-2/TRBV6-3; CDR3 DNA: TGTGCCAGCAGCGACTATTTAGATCAGCCCCAGCATTTT; CDR3 protein: CASSDYLDQPQHF
clone size: few; D gene: -; J gene: TRBJ1-5; V gene: TRBV5-1; CDR3 DNA: TGCGCCAGCAGCTTGTCTCCGAATCAGCCCCAGCATTTT; CDR3 protein: CASSLSPNQPQHF
clone size: -; D gene: -; J gene: TRBJ1-1; V gene: TRBV10-3; CDR3 DNA: TGTGCCATCACCCGGGACATAATGAACACTGAAGCTTTCTTT; CDR3 protein: CAITRDIMNTEAFF
clone size: -; D gene: -; J gene: TRBJ1-2; V gene: TRBV5-1; CDR3 DNA: TGCGCCAGCAGCTTGTGGCCGGACAAAGATTATGGCTACACCTTC; CDR3 protein: CASSLWPDKDYGYTF
clone size: -; D gene: -; J gene: TRBJ1-3; V gene: TRBV20-1; CDR3 DNA: TGCAGTGCTAGTACCCCCCCGGGGGCTGGAAACACCATATATTTT; CDR3 protein: CSASTPPGAGNTIYF
clone size: -; D gene: -; J gene: TRBJ2-7; V gene: TRBV7-2; CDR3 DNA: TGTGCCAGCAGCTTAAGCAGCACATCCTACGAGCAGTACTTC; CDR3 protein: CASSLSSTSYEQYF
clone size: -; D gene: TRBD1; J gene: TRBJ1-1; V gene: TRBV29-1; CDR3 DNA: TGCAGCGTTGCCTTAGGGGGCGGATCTAATGAAGCTTTCTTT; CDR3 protein: CSVALGGGSNEAFF
clone size: -; D gene: TRBD1; J gene: TRBJ1-4; V gene: TRBV5-1; CDR3 DNA: TGCGCCAGCAGCTTGGGCCTTCAGGGGGCAACAACTAATGAAAAACTGTTTTTT; CDR3 protein: CASSLGLQGATTNEKLFF
clone size: -; D gene: -; J gene: TRBJ1-2; V gene: TRBV12-5; CDR3 DNA: TGTGCTAGTGGTTTTCCCTCGGGGGTCTATGGCTACACCTTC; CDR3 protein: CASGFPSGVYGYTF
clone size: -; D gene: -; J gene: TRBJ2-7; V gene: TRBV5-4; CDR3 DNA: TGTGCCAGCAGCTTGTACGGATTCACGACCTACGAGCAGTACTTC; CDR3 protein: CASSLYGFTTYEQYF
clone size: -; D gene: -; J gene: TRBJ2-1; V gene: TRBV6-1; CDR3 DNA: TGTGCCAGCAGTGAATACTCCAACTCCTACAATGAGCAGTTCTTC; CDR3 protein: CASSEYSNSYNEQFF
clone size: -; D gene: TRBD1; J gene: TRBJ2-7; V gene: TRBV15; CDR3 DNA: TGTGCCACCAGCGGCAGGGGGCTCCTCTACGAGCAGTACTTC; CDR3 protein: CATSGRGLLYEQYF
clone size: -; D gene: -; J gene: TRBJ2-1; V gene: TRBV18; CDR3 DNA: TGTGCCAGCTCACGGGGGGCCAGCGTTATAGACAATGAGCAGTTCTTC; CDR3 protein: CASSRGASVIDNEQFF
clone size: -; D gene: -; J gene: TRBJ2-7; V gene: TRBV11-2; CDR3 DNA: TGTGCCAGCAGCCCTCCAGCGTACTACGAGCAGTACTTC; CDR3 protein: CASSPPAYYEQYF
clone size: -; D gene: -; J gene: TRBJ1-2; V gene: TRBV7-2; CDR3 DNA: TGTGCCAGCAGCGCATCTGGGTCAGGGAACTATGGCTACACCTTC; CDR3 protein: CASSASGSGNYGYTF
clone size: -; D gene: -; J gene: TRBJ2-5; V gene: TRBV4-1; CDR3 DNA: TGCGCCAGCAGCCAAGATAGAGGACCCGAGACCCAGTACTTC; CDR3 protein: CASSQDRGPETQYF
clone size: -; D gene: -; J gene: TRBJ1-1; V gene: TRBV28; CDR3 DNA: TGTGCCAGCAGTTTATTTGGTGGGTACACTGAAGCTTTCTTT; CDR3 protein: CASSLFGGYTEAFF
clone size: few; D gene: -; J gene: TRBJ1-1; V gene: TRBV18; CDR3 DNA: TGTGCCAGCTCACCACTGGCTGTTGGGAGTACGAACACTGAAGCTTTCTTT; CDR3 protein: CASSPLAVGSTNTEAFF
clone size: -; D gene: TRBD2; J gene: TRBJ2-2; V gene: TRBV19; CDR3 DNA: TGTGCCAGTAGTCGGGGCGGGGGGCCGAACACCGGGGAGCTGTTTTTT; CDR3 protein: CASSRGGGPNTGELFF
clone size: -; D gene: TRBD1; J gene: TRBJ2-7; V gene: TRBV5-1; CDR3 DNA: TGCGCCAGCAGACGTGGGACAGGGACTTCCTACGAGCAGTACTTC; CDR3 protein: CASRRGTGTSYEQYF
clone size: -; D gene: -; J gene: TRBJ2-7; V gene: TRBV12-3/TRBV12-4; CDR3 DNA: TGTGCCAGCACCTCCGGCACTACCTACGAGCAGTACTTC; CDR3 protein: CASTSGTTYEQYF
clone size: once; D gene: TRBD1; J gene: TRBJ1-3; V gene: TRBV10-3; CDR3 DNA: TGTGCCATCAGGAGGGACAGGGGCACCTCTGGAAACACCATATATTTT; CDR3 protein: CAIRRDRGTSGNTIYF
clone size: -; D gene: TRBD1; J gene: TRBJ1-4; V gene: TRBV18; CDR3 DNA: TGTGCCAGCTCGCCGGGGACAGGCGTTAATGAAAAACTGTTTTTT; CDR3 protein: CASSPGTGVNEKLFF
clone size: -; D gene: -; J gene: TRBJ1-6; V gene: TRBV27; CDR3 DNA: TGTGCCAGCAGTCACTTAGGCCTACGGTCCTATAATTCACCCCTCCACTTT; CDR3 protein: CASSHLGLRSYNSPLHF
clone size: once; D gene: -; J gene: TRBJ2-7; V gene: TRBV7-2; CDR3 DNA: TGTGCCAGCAGCGTCCCCAGCTCCTACGAGCAGTACTTC; CDR3 protein: CASSVPSSYEQYF
clone size: -; D gene: TRBD1; J gene: TRBJ1-4; V gene: TRBV6-7; CDR3 DNA: TGTGCCAGCAGTTACTCGGAACCAGGGACAGCACTACATTTGGAAAAACTGTTTTTT; CDR3 protein: CASSYSEPGTALHLEKLFF
clone size: -; D gene: TRBD1; J gene: TRBJ1-1; V gene: TRBV6-1; CDR3 DNA: TGTGCCAGCAGTGAAAGGGGGCGCTTTGAAGCTTTCTTT; CDR3 protein: CASSERGRFEAFF
clone size: -; D gene: TRBD1; J gene: TRBJ1-2; V gene: TRBV5-1; CDR3 DNA: TGCGCCAGCAGCCCGGACAGGGGAGGCTACACCTTC; CDR3 protein: CASSPDRGGYTF
clone size: -; D gene: -; J gene: TRBJ1-5; V gene: TRBV30; CDR3 DNA: TGTGCCTGGAGTGGGGGGGGGAATCAGCCCCAGCATTTT; CDR3 protein: CAWSGGGNQPQHF
clone size: once; D gene: -; J gene: TRBJ2-5; V gene: TRBV14; CDR3 DNA: TGTGCCAGCAGCCAAATGGGGCTTAATCAAGAGACCCAGTACTTC; CDR3 protein: CASSQMGLNQETQYF
clone size: -; D gene: -; J gene: TRBJ2-2; V gene: TRBV2; CDR3 DNA: TGTGCCAGCAGTGAAGCGCGGTTGAGCACCGGGGAGCTGTTTTTT; CDR3 protein: CASSEARLSTGELFF
clone size: -; D gene: -; J gene: TRBJ1-1; V gene: TRBV19; CDR3 DNA: TGTGCCAGTGGTACAGGGTCTAGTACTGAAGCTTTCTTT; CDR3 protein: CASGTGSSTEAFF
clone size: -; D gene: TRBD1; J gene: TRBJ2-5; V gene: TRBV11-1; CDR3 DNA: TGTGCCAGCAGCTTTAAACAGGGGGAGACCCAGTACTTC; CDR3 protein: CASSFKQGETQYF
clone size: -; D gene: TRBD2; J gene: TRBJ2-7; V gene: TRBV18; CDR3 DNA: TGTGCCAGCTCAGCTACTAGCGGGGGGGCCTACGAGCAGTACTTC; CDR3 protein: CASSATSGGAYEQYF